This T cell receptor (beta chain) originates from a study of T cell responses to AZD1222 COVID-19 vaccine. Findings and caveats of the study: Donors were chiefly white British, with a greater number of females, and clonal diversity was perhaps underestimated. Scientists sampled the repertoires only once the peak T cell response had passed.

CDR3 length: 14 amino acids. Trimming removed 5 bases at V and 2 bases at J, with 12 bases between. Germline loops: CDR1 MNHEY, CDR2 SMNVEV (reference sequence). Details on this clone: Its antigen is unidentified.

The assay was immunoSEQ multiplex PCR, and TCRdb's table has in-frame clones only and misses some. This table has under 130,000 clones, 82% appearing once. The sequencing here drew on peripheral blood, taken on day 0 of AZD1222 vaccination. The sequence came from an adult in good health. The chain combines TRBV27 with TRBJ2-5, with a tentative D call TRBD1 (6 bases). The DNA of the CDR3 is TGTGCCAGCAGTGCTGGAGACAGGCAAGAGACCCAGTACTTC. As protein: CASSAGDRQETQYF.